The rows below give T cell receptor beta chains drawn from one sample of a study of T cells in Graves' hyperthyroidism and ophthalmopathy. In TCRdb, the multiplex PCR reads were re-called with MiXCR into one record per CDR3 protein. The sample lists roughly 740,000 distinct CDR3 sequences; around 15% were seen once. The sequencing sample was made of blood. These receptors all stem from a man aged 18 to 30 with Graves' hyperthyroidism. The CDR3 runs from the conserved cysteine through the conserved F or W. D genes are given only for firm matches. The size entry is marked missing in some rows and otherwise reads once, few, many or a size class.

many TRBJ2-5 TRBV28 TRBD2 TGTGCCACCCTGACGAGGACTAGCGGGGCCGTGGAGTACTTC CATLTRTSGAVEYF
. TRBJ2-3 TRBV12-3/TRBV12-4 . TGTGCCAGCAGTCGCTCGTGGGGGCATTTAGATACGCAGTATTTT CASSRSWGHLDTQYF
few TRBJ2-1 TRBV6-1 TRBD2 TGTGCCAGCAGGACCTACTGGGCGGGAGGTTACAATGAGCAGTTCTTC CASRTYWAGGYNEQFF
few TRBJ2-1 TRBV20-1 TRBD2 TGCAGTGCTGGCGGACTAGCGGGAGGAGATTACAATGAGCAGTTCTTC CSAGGLAGGDYNEQFF
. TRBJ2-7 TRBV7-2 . TGTGCCAGTAGCTACGGGGACTCCTACAAGCAGTACTTC CASSYGDSYKQYF
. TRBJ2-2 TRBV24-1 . TGTGCCACCAGTGACCTACTAGGAGGGGAGCTGTTTTTT CATSDLLGGELFF
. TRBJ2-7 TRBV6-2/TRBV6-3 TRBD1 TGTGCCAGCAGTGATATGGACAGGGGCTACGAGCAGTACTTC CASSDMDRGYEQYF
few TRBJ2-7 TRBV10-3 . TGTGCCATCAGTGACCCCCCTAATGCCAAGCAGTACTTC CAISDPPNAKQYF
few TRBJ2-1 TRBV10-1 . TGCGCCAGCAGTGGAGGCCAGGTACAGTTCTTC CASSGGQVQFF
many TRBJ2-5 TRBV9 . TGTGCCAGCAGCGTAGGTCTTCAAGAGACCCAGTACTTC CASSVGLQETQYF
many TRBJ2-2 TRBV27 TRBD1 TGTGCCAGCAGCCCCCGGACAGGAACAACCGGGGAGCTGTTTTTT CASSPRTGTTGELFF
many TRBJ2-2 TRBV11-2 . TGTGCCAGCAGCTTCCCGATTTCGGGCACCGGGGAGCTGTTTTTT CASSFPISGTGELFF
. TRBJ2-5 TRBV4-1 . TGCGCCAGCAGCCAAGTATCGGGAGTGGAGACCCAGTACTTC CASSQVSGVETQYF
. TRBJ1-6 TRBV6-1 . TGTGCCAGCAGTAACCAGGGGTGGGGGCCACCCCTCCACTTT CASSNQGWGPPLHF
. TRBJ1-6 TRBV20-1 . TGCAGTGCTAGAGATCGGCAGGGTGGATCACCCCTCCACTTT CSARDRQGGSPLHF
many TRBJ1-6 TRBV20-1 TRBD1 TGCAGTGCTGGTCCCGGGACAGGGTCAGATTCACCCCTCCACTTT CSAGPGTGSDSPLHF
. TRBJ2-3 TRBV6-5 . TGTGCCAGCAGTTCCCTAGCCGAAGGGGCTACGCAGTATTTT CASSSLAEGATQYF
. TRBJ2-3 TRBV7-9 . TGTGCCAGCAGCTTAGCGGGAGAGGTTAGGCAGTATTTT CASSLAGEVRQYF
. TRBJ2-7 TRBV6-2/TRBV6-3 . TGTGCCAGCAGTCTGCACCGGGCCGAGGGTCCCTACGAGCAGTACTTC CASSLHRAEGPYEQYF
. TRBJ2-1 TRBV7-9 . TGTGCCAGCAGCCGACAGGGATCAGCGGGACGTAATGAGCAGTTCTTC CASSRQGSAGRNEQFF
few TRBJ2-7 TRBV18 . TGTGCCAGCTCACCCAATTCAGGGGGGGTATCCTACGAGCAGTACTTC CASSPNSGGVSYEQYF
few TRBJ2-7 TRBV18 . TGTGCCAGCTCGCGGACAGCGACCTACGAGCAGTACTTC CASSRTATYEQYF
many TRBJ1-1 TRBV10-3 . TGTGCCATCAGTGCGGGACACTCGAACACTGAAGCTTTCTTT CAISAGHSNTEAFF
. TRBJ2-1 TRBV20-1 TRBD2 TGCAGTGCATTAGAGGGACTAGCGGACTACAATGAGCAGTTCTTC CSALEGLADYNEQFF
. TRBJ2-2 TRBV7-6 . TGTGCCAGCAGCTTAAGGGAACGGACCGCGAACACCGGGGAGCTGTTTTTT CASSLRERTANTGELFF
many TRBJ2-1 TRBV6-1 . TGTGCCAGCAGAAACAGGGTTGGGTCCTACAATGAGCAGTTCTTC CASRNRVGSYNEQFF
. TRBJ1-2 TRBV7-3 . TGTGCCAGCAGCTTATTAGGTACAGATGGCTACACCTTC CASSLLGTDGYTF
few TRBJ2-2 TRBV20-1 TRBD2 TGCAGTGCTAGGGGGAGCGGGAGGGCCGACACCGGGGAGCTGTTTTTT CSARGSGRADTGELFF
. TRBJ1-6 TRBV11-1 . TGTGCCAGCAGCGCCTCGACAGCCTCGTATAATTCACCCCTCCACTTT CASSASTASYNSPLHF
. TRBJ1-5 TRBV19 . TGTGCCAGTAGTATCGGACACCGACGGAGAAGCAATCAGCCCCAGCATTTT CASSIGHRRRSNQPQHF